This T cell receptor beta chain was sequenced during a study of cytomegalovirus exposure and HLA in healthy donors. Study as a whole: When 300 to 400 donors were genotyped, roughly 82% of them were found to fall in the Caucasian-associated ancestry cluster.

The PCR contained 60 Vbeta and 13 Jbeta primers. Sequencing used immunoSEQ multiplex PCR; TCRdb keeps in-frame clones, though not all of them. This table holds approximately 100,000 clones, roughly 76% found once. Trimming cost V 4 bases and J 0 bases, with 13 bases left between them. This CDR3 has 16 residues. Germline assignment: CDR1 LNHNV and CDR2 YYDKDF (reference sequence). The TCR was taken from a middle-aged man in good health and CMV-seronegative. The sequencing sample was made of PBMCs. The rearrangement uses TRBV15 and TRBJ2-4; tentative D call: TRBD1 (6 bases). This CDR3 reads CATSTIRQEAKNIQYF. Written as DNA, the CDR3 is TGTGCCACCAGCACGATTCGACAGGAAGCCAAAAACATTCAGTACTTC. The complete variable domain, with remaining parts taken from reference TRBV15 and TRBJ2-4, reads DAMVIQNPRYQVTQFGKPVTLSCSQTLNHNVMYWYQQKSSQAPKLLFHYYDKDFNNEADTPDNFQSRRPNTSFCFLDIRSPGLGDTAMYLCATSTIRQEAKNIQYFGAGTRLSVL.